The 18 T cell receptor beta chains below all came from one sample that was sequenced in a study of blood T cell repertoires in COVID-19. Assay: immunoSEQ multiplex PCR; the TCRdb copy retains only in-frame clones and omits some. In the table there are about 140,000 clones, approximately 90% of which are singletons. The source material was peripheral blood. These receptors all stem from a woman aged 80 or over with acute or convalescent COVID-19.

The gene calls are TRBV5-1 and TRBJ2-7; 12 bases map to TRBD2. The CDR3 runs 14 residues. V lost 5 bases, J lost 4 bases, and 4 bases stayed unmatched. Germline V gene sequence: CDR1 SGHRS, CDR2 YFSETQ. The CDR3 DNA sequence: TGCGCCAGCAGTAAAACTAGCGGGGGGTACGAGCAGTACTTC. It codes for CASSKTSGGYEQYF.

The rearrangement uses TRBV5-1 and TRBJ2-5, with 7 bases aligning to TRBD1. Losses at the gene ends were 3 bases for V and 5 bases for J; bases not matched to a gene: 7. Germline lookup yields CDR1 SGHRS and CDR2 YFSETQ. The CDR3 runs to 14 residues. The CDR3 DNA reads TGCGCCAGCAGCTCAGGGGGTACGGATGAGACCCAGTACTTC. Translating gives CASSSGGTDETQYF.

J is TRBJ1-2 and V is TRBV3-1 (or the pseudogene TRBV3-2), with 12 bases that match TRBD1. Germline assignment: CDR1 LGHDT and CDR2 YNNKEL (reference sequence). The trim removed 4 bases at V and 3 bases at J, leaving 9 bases unmatched. This CDR3 contains 17 residues. CDR3 nucleotide sequence: TGTGCCAGCAGCCGAGGGACAGGGGGCGTCAGACACTATGGCTACACCTTC. As protein: CASSRGTGGVRHYGYTF.

The chain has TRBV5-1 and TRBJ1-4; tentatively, D is TRBD1 (5 bases). Trimming stripped 4 bases from V and 8 bases from J, with 15 bases between. Germline CDR1 and CDR2: SGHRS and YFSETQ. The CDR3 has 14 residues. The DNA for the CDR3 is TGCGCCAGCAGCGCCGGACACCAGGACGAAAAACTGTTTTTT. Protein sequence: CASSAGHQDEKLFF.

This clone is a singleton in its sample. This CDR3 is also generated by other DNA sequences in the sample. The chain is built from TRBV7-8 and TRBJ1-1, with a tentative D call TRBD1 (6 bases). This CDR3 spans 14 amino acids. Germline V gene sequence: CDR1 SGHVS, CDR2 FQNEAQ. With 1 base removed from V and 1 base from J, the gap between germline ends came to 7 bases. The CDR3 nucleotides read TGTGCCAGCAGCTTAGTAGGGGGGAACACTGAAGCTTTCTTT. It encodes CASSLVGGNTEAFF.

The genes are TRBV7-2 and TRBJ2-7, with D possibly TRBD1 on 5 matching bases. Germline-derived CDR1 and CDR2 are SGHTA and FQGNSA. The V end lost 5 bases, the J end lost 1 base, and 9 bases lay between the germline ends. This CDR3 is 13 amino acids long. In DNA form, the CDR3 reads TGTGCCAGCAGCCCCGACAGTTCCTACGAGCAGTACTTC. Translation: CASSPDSSYEQYF.

V gene TRBV27 combines with J gene TRBJ2-7, with 8 bases matching TRBD1. V was pared by 6 bases and J by 2 bases, with 9 bases of the junction left unmatched. The CDR3 covers 15 residues. Per the germline V gene, CDR1 is MNHEY and CDR2 is SMNVEV (reference sequence). Here the CDR3 reads CASRSTGAHTYEQYF. CDR3 sequence (DNA): TGTGCCAGCAGGTCGACAGGGGCACATACCTACGAGCAGTACTTC.

This clone was detected once. This rearrangement joins TRBV6-2 or TRBV6-3 to TRBJ1-4; D is possibly TRBD1 (5 bases). The CDR3 has 16 residues. V was trimmed by 0 bases and J by 2 bases, leaving 10 bases between them. Germline V gene data show CDR1 as MNHEY and CDR2 as SVGEGT. CDR3 residues: CASSYSRGATNEKLFF. As DNA, the CDR3 is TGTGCCAGCAGTTACTCAAGGGGTGCGACTAATGAAAAACTGTTTTTT.

The gene calls are TRBV2 and TRBJ1-6; D unclear. Germline V CDR1 and CDR2: SNHLY, FYNNEI. CDR3 length equals 14 residues. The germline V and J ends were trimmed by 0 bases and 5 bases, with 5 bases remaining between them. The CDR3 loop is CASSEARNNSPLHF. In DNA form, the CDR3 reads TGTGCCAGCAGTGAAGCCAGAAATAATTCACCCCTCCACTTT. Full variable domain (rest looked up from reference TRBV2 and TRBJ1-6): EPEVTQTPSHQVTQMGQEVILRCVPISNHLYFYWYRQILGQKVEFLVSFYNNEISEKSEIFDDQFSVERPDGSNFTLKIRSTKLEDSAMYFCASSEARNNSPLHFGNGTRLTVT.

This clone appeared once. This chain uses TRBV2 with TRBJ1-1; D possibly corresponds to TRBD1 (5 bases). The CDR3 totals 14 residues. Trimming left V 4 bases short and J 0 bases short, with 9 bases between. Per germline, CDR1 SNHLY and CDR2 FYNNEI. The CDR3 is CASSAGGMNTEAFF. The CDR3, as DNA: TGTGCCAGCAGTGCGGGGGGGATGAACACTGAAGCTTTCTTT.

The genes are TRBV7-8 and TRBJ1-3; unclear D gene. This CDR3 has 17 amino acids. The germline gives CDR1 SGHVS, CDR2 FQNEAQ. Trimming cost V 5 bases and J 0 bases, with 17 bases left between them. The CDR3, as DNA: TGTGCCAGCAGCCGGGTGGCTGGGCTTTACTCTGGAAACACCATATATTTT. Amino acid sequence: CASSRVAGLYSGNTIYF.

The rearrangement links TRBV19 to TRBJ1-3; unclear D gene. CDR1 is LNHDA and CDR2 is SQIVND in the germline V gene (reference sequence). V lost 8 bases to trimming and J lost 0 bases, with 14 bases between them. The CDR3 is made up of 15 amino acids. The CDR3 here is CASSVWRSSGNTIYF. CDR3 nucleotides: TGTGCCAGTTCGGTGTGGAGATCCTCTGGAAACACCATATATTTT.

The genes are TRBV4-1 and TRBJ1-1, with D unresolved. The CDR3 extends over 14 amino acids. The V end lost 1 base, the J end lost 1 base, and 7 bases lay between the germline ends. Germline lookup yields CDR1 MGHRA and CDR2 YSYEKL. CDR3 sequence: CASSQVMRNTEAFF. The CDR3 bases are TGCGCCAGCAGCCAAGTTATGAGGAACACTGAAGCTTTCTTT.

This rearrangement joins TRBV18 to TRBJ2-4, with 8 nucleotides matching TRBD1. Unmatched junction bases numbered 7, after V lost 6 bases and J lost 0 bases. There are 16 residues in the CDR3. Germline V CDR1 and CDR2: KGHSH, LQKENI. This CDR3 is CASSPTGALAKNIQYF. In DNA, the CDR3 is TGTGCCAGCTCGCCGACAGGGGCCCTAGCCAAAAACATTCAGTACTTC.

The rearrangement links TRBV3-1 (or the pseudogene TRBV3-2) to TRBJ1-2, with 7 bases that match TRBD1. Germline V gives CDR1 LGHDT, CDR2 YNNKEL (reference sequence). There are 14 residues in the CDR3. V trimming: 3 bases; J trimming: 8 bases; junction bases outside the gene matches: 9. The CDR3 protein is CASSQRQGMSGYTF. Written as DNA, the CDR3 is TGTGCCAGCAGCCAGCGACAGGGAATGAGCGGCTACACCTTC.

The chain recombines TRBV18 with TRBJ1-5, with D maybe TRBD1 (6 bases). The CDR3 consists of 15 residues. Per germline, CDR1 KGHSH and CDR2 LQKENI. V was cut by 6 bases and J by 1 base, with 13 bases left in between. The CDR3 bases are TGTGCCAGCTCCCTCAGTACAGGGAGCAATCAGCCCCAGCATTTT. Encoded protein: CASSLSTGSNQPQHF.

The chain employs TRBV11-3 and TRBJ2-3, with TRBD2 matching over 7 bases. This CDR3 has 13 amino acids. The germline V gene encodes CDR1 SGHNT and CDR2 YENEEA. Trimming took 6 bases from V and 3 from J; bases not matched to a gene: 3. CDR3 nucleotides: TGTGCCAGCAGTCCGGGGGGAACAGATACGCAGTATTTT. It encodes CASSPGGTDTQYF. Variable domain in full (rest from reference TRBV11-3 and TRBJ2-3): EAGVVQSPRYKIIEKKQPVAFWCNPISGHNTLYWYLQNLGQGPELLIRYENEEAVDDSQLPKDRFSAERLKGVDSTLKIQPAELGDSAVYLCASSPGGTDTQYFGPGTRLTVL.

This clone was seen repeatedly, ten times or more. The sample contains more than one DNA sequence encoding this CDR3. The chain recombines TRBV30 with TRBJ1-1; possible D gene TRBD1, 6 bases. Trimming took off 5 bases at V and 5 bases at J, with 9 bases between the two ends. The length of the CDR3 is 11 residues. Germline-derived CDR1 and CDR2 are GTSNPN and SVGIG (reference sequence). The DNA for the CDR3 is TGTGCCTGGGCCAGGGGTACTGAAGCTTTCTTT. Translated: CAWARGTEAFF.